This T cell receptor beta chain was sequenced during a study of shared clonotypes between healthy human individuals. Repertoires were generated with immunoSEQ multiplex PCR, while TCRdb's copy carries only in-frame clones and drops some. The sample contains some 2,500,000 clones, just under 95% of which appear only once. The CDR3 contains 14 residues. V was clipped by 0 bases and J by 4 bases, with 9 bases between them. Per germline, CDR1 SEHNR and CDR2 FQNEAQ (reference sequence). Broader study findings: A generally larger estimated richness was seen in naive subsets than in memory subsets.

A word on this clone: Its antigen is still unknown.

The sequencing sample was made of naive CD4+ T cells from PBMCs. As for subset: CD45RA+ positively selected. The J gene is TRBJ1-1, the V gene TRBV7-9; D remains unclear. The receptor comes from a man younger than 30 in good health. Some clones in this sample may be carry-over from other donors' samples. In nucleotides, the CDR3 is TGTGCCAGCAGCTTAGCGTTGGGTGGCACTGAAGCTTTCTTT. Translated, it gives CASSLALGGTEAFF.